These 18 T cell receptor beta chains were sequenced from one sample in a study of post-analysis software for immune sequencing data. Study conclusions and caveats: Elevated frequency relative to controls characterized roughly 5 TRBV segments in patients, TRBV5-6, TRBV5-1 and TRBV20-1 among them.

Each TCR beta cDNA library carried unique molecular identifiers. TCRdb redid the calling of the PCR reads with MiXCR, one entry per CDR3 protein. The sample has about 570,000 distinct CDR3 sequences; approximately 34% are singletons. Which antigens these TCRs recognize remains unknown. The sample taken for sequencing was blood. The receptors were sampled from a girl younger than 18 with multiple sclerosis.

As regards this clonotype: A much larger clone differs by one base, so this may be a read error. The chain joins TRBV20-1 to TRBJ2-3; no clear D. Trimming took 3 bases from V and 4 from J, leaving 5 bases between them. Germline V gene sequence: CDR1 DFQATT, CDR2 SNEGSKA (reference sequence). The CDR3 has 11 amino acids. The CDR3 is CSASGADTQYF. As DNA, the CDR3 is TGCAGTGCTAGTGGGGCAGATACGCAGTATTTT.

This clonotype was picked up a small number of times. The V and J genes are TRBV11-3 and TRBJ2-7; 7 nucleotides agree with TRBD2. V was pared by 5 bases and J by 1 base, with 8 bases of the junction left unmatched. Per the germline V gene, CDR1 is SGHNT and CDR2 is YENEEA. The CDR3 contains 15 residues. CDR3 in DNA: TGTGCCAGCAGCCTCAGCGGGGATGGGTCCTACGAGCAGTACTTC. Its protein product is CASSLSGDGSYEQYF.

Remarks on this clonotype: A much larger clone lies a single base off, so this may be a read error. The rearrangement links TRBV12-3 or TRBV12-4 to TRBJ2-3; 7 bases are shared with TRBD1. The CDR3 sequence is 16 residues long. The CDR3 DNA sequence: TGTGCCAGCGGTTTTCACCCGACAGGGACCACAGATACGCAGTATTTT. This translates into CASGFHPTGTTDTQYF.

This sequence joins TRBV5-1 and TRBJ2-1; possibly TRBD2 for D (7 bases). The CDR3 consists of 17 residues. CDR1 SGHRS and CDR2 YFSETQ come from the germline V gene. Deletions cut 4 bases from V and 4 bases from J, with 21 bases between. CDR3: CASSQFAGAPGYNEQFF. CDR3 coding DNA: TGCGCCAGCAGCCAGTTTGCGGGGGCCCCTGGGTACAATGAGCAGTTCTTC.

Only a few counts were recorded for this clonotype. This chain links TRBV4-2 with TRBJ2-1, with 14 nucleotides matching TRBD2. This CDR3 contains 17 residues. Germline V gene data show CDR1 as LGHNA and CDR2 as YNFKEQ. With 0 bases clipped from V and 7 bases from J, the junction kept 5 bases outside the gene matches. CDR3 protein: CASSQDRLAGGPNEQFF. DNA for the CDR3: TGTGCCAGCAGCCAAGATCGACTAGCGGGGGGGCCAAATGAGCAGTTCTTC.

This clonotype was counted only a few times. The chain joins TRBV2 to TRBJ2-7; D ambiguous. Germline lookup yields CDR1 SNHLY and CDR2 FYNNEI. The CDR3 is 13 amino acids. Trimming removed 8 bases from V and 0 bases from J, with 11 bases in between. The CDR3 loop is CASQKAPSYEQYF. CDR3 DNA sequence: TGTGCCAGCCAGAAGGCCCCCTCCTACGAGCAGTACTTC.

This chain connects TRBV7-8 to TRBJ1-5; D ambiguous. Germline lookup yields CDR1 SGHVS and CDR2 FQNEAQ. The V end lost 0 bases, the J end lost 3 bases, and 9 bases lay between the germline ends. The CDR3 length is 15 residues. In DNA form, the CDR3 reads TGTGCCAGCAGCTTAGCGTGGGCAGTCAATCAGCCCCAGCATTTT. Protein: CASSLAWAVNQPQHF. Looking up the rest from reference TRBV7-8 and TRBJ1-5 gives the full variable domain: GAGVSQSPRYKVAKRGQDVALRCDPISGHVSLFWYQQALGQGPEFLTYFQNEAQLDKSGLPSDRFFAERPEGSVSTLKIQRTQQEDSAVYLCASSLAWAVNQPQHFGDGTRLSIL.

This clonotype was seen a few times. The rearrangement links TRBV5-1 to TRBJ2-5, with D maybe TRBD1 (6 bases). Germline CDR1 is SGHRS and CDR2 is YFSETQ. This CDR3 contains 15 residues. Trimming took off 4 bases at V and 0 bases at J, with 13 bases between the two ends. CDR3 in amino acids: CASSTGTTYQETQYF. CDR3 coding DNA: TGCGCCAGCAGCACCGGGACAACGTACCAAGAGACCCAGTACTTC.

The chain combines TRBV2 with TRBJ2-1, with 8 bases identical to TRBD1. Germline-derived CDR1 and CDR2 are SNHLY and FYNNEI. The length of the CDR3 is 15 residues. J lost 3 bases, V lost 10 bases, and 11 bases had no gene match. In DNA form, the CDR3 reads TGTGCCACCGATTACAGGGGGAGGTACTACAATGAGCAGTTCTTC. Its protein product is CATDYRGRYYNEQFF.

The CDR3 loop reads CASSQVSTQGGEKLFF. DNA for the CDR3: TGTGCCAGCAGCCAAGTTTCGACACAGGGTGGTGAAAAACTGTTTTTT. V usage is TRBV4-2 and J usage is TRBJ1-4; D is perhaps TRBD1 (6 bases). Germline-derived CDR1 and CDR2 are LGHNA and YNFKEQ. This CDR3 spans 16 amino acids. Deletions cut 1 base from V and 7 bases from J, with 16 bases between.

The chain recombines TRBV27 with TRBJ2-6, with TRBD1 matching 9 bases. J lost 4 bases, V lost 5 bases, and 12 bases had no gene match. Germline values: CDR1 MNHEY, CDR2 SMNVEV (reference sequence). This CDR3 spans 18 amino acids. The CDR3 nucleotides read TGTGCCAGCAGTCCTCCGGGACAGGGCTTAGGAGGGGCCAACGTCCTGACTTTC. Its translation: CASSPPGQGLGGANVLTF.

The CDR3 coding sequence is TGTGCCACCCGACCCGGGGGTATGAATCAGCCCCAGCATTTT. The encoded protein is CATRPGGMNQPQHF. The V call is TRBV10-3, the J call TRBJ1-5, with TRBD1 as a possible D gene (5 bases). Per germline, CDR1 ENHRY and CDR2 SYGVKD. The CDR3 contains 14 residues. V shed 10 bases and J shed 4 bases, with 17 bases lying between them.

The chain combines TRBV11-2 with TRBJ1-2; D is ambiguous. In germline, CDR1 is SGHAT, CDR2 FQNNGV. The V and J ends lost 1 base and 4 bases respectively, with 10 bases between them. The CDR3 loop spans 14 amino acids. CDR3 coding DNA: TGTGCCAGCAGCTTAGGCCCCGCCCGCTATGGCTACACCTTC. This encodes CASSLGPARYGYTF.

On this clonotype: At one end the junction does not follow the germline gene, possibly because of a read error. This sequence joins TRBV6-6 and TRBJ2-5; D tentatively fits TRBD1 or TRBD2 (6 bases each). This CDR3 is built from 14 residues. Germline CDR1 reads MNHNY; CDR2 reads SVGAGI (reference sequence). This CDR3 reads CASHLRDTGETRYF. The CDR3 nucleotides read TGTGCCAGCCACCTAAGGGACACGGGAGAGACCCGGTACTTC.

The chain uses TRBV6-2 or TRBV6-3 and TRBJ2-7, with D possibly being TRBD1 (5 bases). The germline CDR1 and CDR2 sequences are MNHEY and SVGEGT. This CDR3 is 13 amino acids long. V was cut by 2 bases and J by 0 bases, with 5 bases left in between. CDR3 in amino acids: CASSYGASYEQYF. The CDR3 nucleotides are TGTGCCAGCAGTTACGGGGCCTCCTACGAGCAGTACTTC.

The sample holds a few counts of this clonotype. The chain employs TRBV7-2 and TRBJ2-3; 10 bases are shared with TRBD2. Germline V CDR1 and CDR2: SGHTA, FQGNSA. The V segment lost 11 bases and the J segment 2 bases; nucleotides outside the gene matches: 7. This CDR3 contains 14 residues. Here the CDR3 DNA reads TGTGCCGGCCGACTAGCGGGTGTCACAGATACGCAGTATTTT. It is translated as CAGRLAGVTDTQYF. The entire variable domain, with the rest obtained from reference TRBV7-2 and TRBJ2-3, is as follows: GAGVSQSPSNKVTEKGKDVELRCDPISGHTALYWYRQSLGQGLEFLIYFQGNSAPDKSGLPSDRFSAERTGGSVSTLTIQRTQQEDSAVYLCAGRLAGVTDTQYFGPGTRLTVL.

The chain joins TRBV7-3 to TRBJ2-4; 7 positions match TRBD2. Near its end, the DNA agrees better with TRBJ2-7, so the J call may be wrong. Germline CDR1 SGHTA, CDR2 FQGTGA. The CDR3 covers 16 residues. The CDR3 is CASSLTTSRAFYEQYF. Here the CDR3 DNA reads TGTGCCAGCAGCTTAACGACTAGCCGAGCCTTCTACGAGCAGTACTTC.

The rearrangement links TRBV2 to TRBJ1-6, with a weak D call TRBD1 (5 bases). Germline CDR1 and CDR2: SNHLY and FYNNEI. Trimming cost V 6 bases and J 7 bases, with 13 bases left between them. The CDR3 length is 14 residues. The CDR3 loop reads CASSGGTPNSPLHF. CDR3 sequence (DNA): TGTGCCAGCAGCGGGGGGACTCCCAATTCACCCCTCCACTTT.